This is a list of T cell receptor beta chains from one sample in a study of patients and donors after allogeneic stem cell transplantation. One entry per CDR3 protein results from TCRdb running MiXCR on the RT-PCR reads. The sample contains approximately 430,000 distinct CDR3 sequences, roughly 16% of which appear only once. The specimen sequenced was blood, either unsorted or a sorted T cell fraction (not recorded which). The receptors were sampled from a human donor who was either an allogeneic HSCT recipient or a stem cell or donor lymphocyte infusion donor (not recorded which). It is not recorded whose cells these are; they may come from a transplant donor. Both conserved end residues are part of each CDR3. A D gene is named only where the DNA matches it firmly. Only part of the rows carry a size: once, few, many, or a class if the clone is expanded.

CDR3 DNA: TGTGCCAGCAGTGTAACAGGGGTAGTTCAGCCCCAGCATTTT
CDR3 protein: CASSVTGVVQPQHF
V gene: TRBV25-1
J gene: TRBJ1-5
clone size: .
D gene: TRBD1

CDR3 DNA: TGTGCCAGCAGCCAGGTACAGGGACTAAACACCATATATTTT
CDR3 protein: CASSQVQGLNTIYF
V gene: TRBV3-1
J gene: TRBJ1-3
clone size: few
D gene: .

CDR3 DNA: TGCGCCAGCAGCCAAGTGGGCGGATGGGAGCAGTACTTC
CDR3 protein: CASSQVGGWEQYF
V gene: TRBV4-1
J gene: TRBJ2-7
clone size: few
D gene: .

CDR3 DNA: TGCGCCAGCAGCTTGTCAGGCCACACAGATACGCAGTATTTT
CDR3 protein: CASSLSGHTDTQYF
V gene: TRBV5-1
J gene: TRBJ2-3
clone size: many
D gene: .

CDR3 DNA: TGTGCCAGCAGCTTATTCAGGGGTCCGACCGGGGAGCTGTTTTTT
CDR3 protein: CASSLFRGPTGELFF
V gene: TRBV5-6
J gene: TRBJ2-2
clone size: few
D gene: .

CDR3 DNA: TGTGCCAGCAGTTACGGACAGCCCATTCTCCTCTATGGCTACACCTTC
CDR3 protein: CASSYGQPILLYGYTF
V gene: TRBV6-5
J gene: TRBJ1-2
clone size: .
D gene: .

CDR3 DNA: TGTGCCAGCAGCTACTGGACCGCAAGCTGGGGGGAGACCCAGTACTTC
CDR3 protein: CASSYWTASWGETQYF
V gene: TRBV3-1
J gene: TRBJ2-5
clone size: many
D gene: .

CDR3 DNA: TGTGCCAGCAGCCTAAGACAGGCTTCACCCCTCCACTTT
CDR3 protein: CASSLRQASPLHF
V gene: TRBV3-1
J gene: TRBJ1-6
clone size: few
D gene: .

CDR3 DNA: TGTGCCAGCAGCGGACGGGACAGGGCGGCCGGGGAGCTGTTTTTT
CDR3 protein: CASSGRDRAAGELFF
V gene: TRBV5-4
J gene: TRBJ2-2
clone size: .
D gene: TRBD1

CDR3 DNA: TGTGCCAGCAGCGAGAGGACAGGGACGAACACCGGGGAGCTGTTTTTT
CDR3 protein: CASSERTGTNTGELFF
V gene: TRBV7-2
J gene: TRBJ2-2
clone size: .
D gene: TRBD1

CDR3 DNA: TGTGCCAGCAGCCCGGGACAGGAGTTGAACACTGAAGCTTTCTTT
CDR3 protein: CASSPGQELNTEAFF
V gene: TRBV3-1
J gene: TRBJ1-1
clone size: few
D gene: TRBD1

CDR3 DNA: TGCAGCGCCCAGACTAGCGGGAGCTACAATGAGCAGTTCTTC
CDR3 protein: CSAQTSGSYNEQFF
V gene: TRBV29-1
J gene: TRBJ2-1
clone size: many
D gene: TRBD2

CDR3 DNA: .
CDR3 protein: CASSLVGQGSFF
V gene: TRBV28
J gene: TRBJ2-1
clone size: few
D gene: .

CDR3 DNA: TGTGCCAGTAGGAGGACGGGGAACACTGAAGCTTTCTTT
CDR3 protein: CASRRTGNTEAFF
V gene: TRBV19
J gene: TRBJ1-1
clone size: few
D gene: .

CDR3 DNA: TGCGCCAGCAGCCAAGAGGTGCGGTACAGAGCAGATACGCAGTATTTT
CDR3 protein: CASSQEVRYRADTQYF
V gene: TRBV4-3
J gene: TRBJ2-3
clone size: few
D gene: .

CDR3 DNA: TGTGCCAGCAGTTACTCGCCCAACCCAAACTATGGCTACACCTTC
CDR3 protein: CASSYSPNPNYGYTF
V gene: TRBV6-2/TRBV6-3
J gene: TRBJ1-2
clone size: few
D gene: .

CDR3 DNA: TGTGCCAGCAGGGGGTCCACAGGGCTATGGCAGCCCCAGCATTTT
CDR3 protein: CASRGSTGLWQPQHF
V gene: TRBV6-1
J gene: TRBJ1-5
clone size: few
D gene: .

CDR3 DNA: TGTGCCAGCAGCCCAAAGGGGCTAGCTAGAGATACGCAGTATTTT
CDR3 protein: CASSPKGLARDTQYF
V gene: TRBV3-1
J gene: TRBJ2-3
clone size: .
D gene: .

CDR3 DNA: TGCAGCGCGGGGGCTCTAGCCAGCACAGATACGCAGTATTTT
CDR3 protein: CSAGALASTDTQYF
V gene: TRBV29-1
J gene: TRBJ2-3
clone size: .
D gene: .

CDR3 DNA: TGCAGTGCTTCCTCCCTAGCGGGGATAGCAGATACGCAGTATTTT
CDR3 protein: CSASSLAGIADTQYF
V gene: TRBV20-1
J gene: TRBJ2-3
clone size: few
D gene: TRBD2

CDR3 DNA: TGTGCCAGCAGTGAAGGGTCCTTACAGGGGTGGACAGATACGCAGTATTTT
CDR3 protein: CASSEGSLQGWTDTQYF
V gene: TRBV2
J gene: TRBJ2-3
clone size: .
D gene: TRBD1

CDR3 DNA: TGTGCCAGCGGAGTAGATAACCCAGATACGCAGTATTTT
CDR3 protein: CASGVDNPDTQYF
V gene: TRBV2
J gene: TRBJ2-3
clone size: few
D gene: .

CDR3 DNA: TGTGCCAGCAGCGTAGGACTGGGGAATCAGCCCCAGCATTTT
CDR3 protein: CASSVGLGNQPQHF
V gene: TRBV9
J gene: TRBJ1-5
clone size: few
D gene: .

CDR3 DNA: TGTGCCAGTACCTCCCATGGCGGGAGTGAGGCCTACGAGCAGTACTTC
CDR3 protein: CASTSHGGSEAYEQYF
V gene: TRBV19
J gene: TRBJ2-7
clone size: .
D gene: TRBD2

CDR3 DNA: TGTGCCAGCAGCTTAGAGACCCTGGGGGAGACCCAGTACTTC
CDR3 protein: CASSLETLGETQYF
V gene: TRBV7-2
J gene: TRBJ2-5
clone size: .
D gene: .

CDR3 DNA: TGTGCCAGCAGCCAAATCCACAATGAGCAGTTCTTC
CDR3 protein: CASSQIHNEQFF
V gene: TRBV3-1
J gene: TRBJ2-1
clone size: many
D gene: .

CDR3 DNA: TGCAGCGTCGCTCAGGGGGCCCTCACAGTTACGCAGTATTTT
CDR3 protein: CSVAQGALTVTQYF
V gene: TRBV29-1
J gene: TRBJ2-3
clone size: once
D gene: TRBD1

CDR3 DNA: TGTGCCAGCTTGGGCGGGACCCCGATGATTATCGACTATGGCTACACCTTC
CDR3 protein: CASLGGTPMIIDYGYTF
V gene: TRBV6-1
J gene: TRBJ1-2
clone size: .
D gene: .

CDR3 DNA: TGCAGTGCTAGACCAGCGGGCAGGTTGAACACTGAAGCTTTCTTT
CDR3 protein: CSARPAGRLNTEAFF
V gene: TRBV20-1
J gene: TRBJ1-1
clone size: few
D gene: .

CDR3 DNA: TGTGCCAGCAGCGGGGGACAGGGAGTAGAGACCCAGTACTTC
CDR3 protein: CASSGGQGVETQYF
V gene: TRBV9
J gene: TRBJ2-5
clone size: few
D gene: TRBD1

CDR3 DNA: TGTGCCATCAGTGAGTCGGCGCCAGATACGCAGTATTTT
CDR3 protein: CAISESAPDTQYF
V gene: TRBV10-3
J gene: TRBJ2-3
clone size: few
D gene: .

CDR3 DNA: TGTGCCACCCTCTGGGTTTCCTACGAGCAGTACTTC
CDR3 protein: CATLWVSYEQYF
V gene: TRBV21-1
J gene: TRBJ2-7
clone size: .
D gene: .

CDR3 DNA: TGTGCCAGCAGCTTGGAAGGGGGCCGGAGTCAGCCCCAGCATTTT
CDR3 protein: CASSLEGGRSQPQHF
V gene: TRBV5-5
J gene: TRBJ1-5
clone size: .
D gene: TRBD1

CDR3 DNA: TGCAGCATTAGACCCCCGAACACTGAAGCTTTCTTT
CDR3 protein: CSIRPPNTEAFF
V gene: TRBV29-1
J gene: TRBJ1-1
clone size: .
D gene: .

CDR3 DNA: TGTGCCACCAGCAGATTTGGGTTCGGGACCAAATCCTACGAGCAGTACTTC
CDR3 protein: CATSRFGFGTKSYEQYF
V gene: TRBV15
J gene: TRBJ2-7
clone size: .
D gene: .

CDR3 DNA: TGCGCCAGCAGCTTGGCCGGCCCTAGCGGGGGGCACACAGATACGCAGTATTTT
CDR3 protein: CASSLAGPSGGHTDTQYF
V gene: TRBV5-1
J gene: TRBJ2-3
clone size: .
D gene: TRBD2

CDR3 DNA: TGTGCCAGCAGTGAGGACAGGCGGGCCTACGAGCAGTACTTC
CDR3 protein: CASSEDRRAYEQYF
V gene: TRBV2
J gene: TRBJ2-7
clone size: few
D gene: TRBD1

CDR3 DNA: TGCAGTGCTAGGGACCTGGGCAGGGGGTCGCTCCACGAGCAGTACTTC
CDR3 protein: CSARDLGRGSLHEQYF
V gene: TRBV20-1
J gene: TRBJ2-7
clone size: .
D gene: TRBD1

CDR3 DNA: TGCAGCGTTGCAGGGTTGGAACTCAACTATGGCTACACCTTC
CDR3 protein: CSVAGLELNYGYTF
V gene: TRBV29-1
J gene: TRBJ1-2
clone size: .
D gene: .

CDR3 DNA: TGTGCCAGCAGCCCGCGGACAGGGCGAGGATCCTACGAGCAGTACTTC
CDR3 protein: CASSPRTGRGSYEQYF
V gene: TRBV7-6
J gene: TRBJ2-7
clone size: .
D gene: TRBD1

CDR3 DNA: TGTGCCAGCAGCTTCTTGGGGGGAAGCCAAGAGACCCAGTACTTC
CDR3 protein: CASSFLGGSQETQYF
V gene: TRBV13
J gene: TRBJ2-5
clone size: .
D gene: .

CDR3 DNA: TGTGCCAGCAGCTCCTCCTGGTTGCGGGAGGCCGCCTACGAGCAGTACTTC
CDR3 protein: CASSSSWLREAAYEQYF
V gene: TRBV7-8
J gene: TRBJ2-7
clone size: .
D gene: TRBD2

CDR3 DNA: TGTGCCAGCAGCGTAGGACGGAACAATCAGCCCCAGCATTTT
CDR3 protein: CASSVGRNNQPQHF
V gene: TRBV13
J gene: TRBJ1-5
clone size: few
D gene: .

CDR3 DNA: TGTGCCAGCAGTTTCCAGGGGGGACACGAGCAGTACTTC
CDR3 protein: CASSFQGGHEQYF
V gene: TRBV12-3/TRBV12-4
J gene: TRBJ2-7
clone size: many
D gene: .

CDR3 DNA: TGTGCCAGCAGTGAGTTTTTCCTCGCAGAGGATATCGGGGAGCTGTTTTTT
CDR3 protein: CASSEFFLAEDIGELFF
V gene: TRBV2
J gene: TRBJ2-2
clone size: .
D gene: .

CDR3 DNA: TGTGCCAGCAGCTTAGATCAGGTCCCTGGAAACACCATATATTTT
CDR3 protein: CASSLDQVPGNTIYF
V gene: TRBV7-2
J gene: TRBJ1-3
clone size: .
D gene: .

CDR3 DNA: TGTGCCAGCAGCCTAAGGACTCGGGACGAGCAGTACTTC
CDR3 protein: CASSLRTRDEQYF
V gene: TRBV12-3/TRBV12-4
J gene: TRBJ2-7
clone size: .
D gene: .

CDR3 DNA: TGTGCCAGCAGTTCCTTGTCGGGTCAGCCCCAGCATTTT
CDR3 protein: CASSSLSGQPQHF
V gene: TRBV27
J gene: TRBJ1-5
clone size: .
D gene: .

CDR3 DNA: TGTGCCAGCCGCAACGCGAATGAGCAGTTCTTC
CDR3 protein: CASRNANEQFF
V gene: TRBV19
J gene: TRBJ2-1
clone size: .
D gene: .

CDR3 DNA: TGTGCCAGTAGTCCCCCAACCCAGTACACTGAAGCTTTCTTT
CDR3 protein: CASSPPTQYTEAFF
V gene: TRBV6-1
J gene: TRBJ1-1
clone size: .
D gene: .